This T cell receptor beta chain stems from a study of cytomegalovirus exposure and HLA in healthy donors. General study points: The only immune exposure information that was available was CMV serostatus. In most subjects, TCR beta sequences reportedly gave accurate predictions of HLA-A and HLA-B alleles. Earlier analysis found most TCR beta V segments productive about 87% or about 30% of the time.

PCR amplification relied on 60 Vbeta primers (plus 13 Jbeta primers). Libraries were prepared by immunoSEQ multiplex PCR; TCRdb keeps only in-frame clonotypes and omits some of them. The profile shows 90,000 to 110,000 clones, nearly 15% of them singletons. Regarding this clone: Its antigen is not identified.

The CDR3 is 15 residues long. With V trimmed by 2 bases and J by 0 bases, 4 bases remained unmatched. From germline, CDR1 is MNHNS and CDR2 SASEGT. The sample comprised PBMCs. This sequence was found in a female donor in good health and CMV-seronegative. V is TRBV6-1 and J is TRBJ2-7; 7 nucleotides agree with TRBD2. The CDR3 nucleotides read TGTGCCAGCAGTGAAAGTCTAGCGGTCTCCTACGAGCAGTACTTC. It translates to CASSESLAVSYEQYF.